Listed here are 24 T cell receptor beta chains from one sample, sequenced in a study of read filtering for tumor transcriptome and immune sequencing. Molecular barcoded adaptors covering alpha/delta and beta/gamma chains were used on roughly 400 ng RNA. TCRdb used MiXCR to reprocess the reads, holding one entry per CDR3 protein. This table holds about 24,000 distinct CDR3 sequences, 22% found once. The sample was a population of CD138-negative cells sorted from bone marrow. The source of these receptors is a donor aged 40 or older with multiple myeloma.

This clonotype was seen repeatedly, ten times or more. The rearrangement uses TRBV20-1 and TRBJ2-1, with 7 bases matching TRBD2. Germline V gene data show CDR1 as DFQATT and CDR2 as SNEGSKA (reference sequence). Trimming took 3 bases from V and 4 from J; bases not matched to a gene: 6. The CDR3 extends over 14 amino acids. CDR3 nucleotide sequence: TGCAGTGCTAGTACTAGCGCTATTTACAATGAGCAGTTCTTC. Its translation is CSASTSAIYNEQFF.

On this clonotype: A much larger clonotype is one base distant, so this may be a read error. The genes are TRBV10-2 and TRBJ2-1; 13 bases are a match to TRBD2. With V trimmed by 10 bases and J by 4 bases, 10 bases remained unmatched. The germline CDR1 and CDR2 sequences are WSHSY and SAAADI. This CDR3 has 16 residues. The CDR3 nucleotides read TGCGCCAACAGGCCCCAGACTAGCGGGGGGTACAATGAGCAGTTCTTC. Translating it yields CANRPQTSGGYNEQFF.

This clonotype has just a few counts. V and J are TRBV5-1 and TRBJ1-5; 9 bases map to TRBD1. The J segment lost 5 bases and the V segment lost 4 bases, leaving 4 bases of the junction unmatched. Germline CDR1 and CDR2: SGHRS and YFSETQ. This CDR3 has 14 amino acids. The CDR3: CASSEGQGDQPQHF. CDR3 DNA sequence: TGCGCCAGCAGCGAGGGACAGGGCGATCAGCCCCAGCATTTT.

This clonotype was counted ten times or more. This rearrangement joins TRBV11-2 to TRBJ2-7; the match to TRBD1 covers 8 bases. After removal of 2 bases from V and 0 bases from J, the junction contained 9 bases not matched to a gene. The CDR3 extends over 17 amino acids. Germline V gene data show CDR1 as SGHAT and CDR2 as FQNNGV. In nucleotides, the CDR3 is TGTGCCAGCAGCTTAAGTAGGGACAGGACCTACTCCTACGAGCAGTACTTC. Translation: CASSLSRDRTYSYEQYF.

This clonotype has a count of ten or more. V usage is TRBV12-3 or TRBV12-4 and J usage is TRBJ2-6; unclear D gene. Trimming cost V 7 bases and J 1 base, with 11 bases left between them. The CDR3 sequence is 15 residues long. The CDR3 bases are TGTGCCAGCACCCGCCGCCATTCTGGGGCCAACGTCCTGACTTTC. As protein: CASTRRHSGANVLTF.

As to this clonotype: One base away lies a much larger clone, so this may be a sequencing read error. V and J are TRBV18 and TRBJ2-7, with D uncertain. Germline V gives CDR1 KGHSH, CDR2 LQKENI. The CDR3 spans 12 residues. For the CDR3, the DNA is TGTGCCAGCTCACTCCAGTCCTACGAGCAGTGCTTC. Translation gives CASSLQSYEQCF. Variable domain in full (rest from reference TRBV18 and TRBJ2-7): NAGVMQNPRHLVRRRGQEARLRCSPMKGHSHVYWYRQLPEEGLKFMVYLQKENIIDESGMPKERFSAEFPKEGPSILRIQQVVRGDSAAYFCASSLQSYEQCFGPGTRLTVT.

This clonotype was observed a handful of times. The V gene is TRBV5-1, the J gene TRBJ2-3, with D possibly being TRBD2 (6 bases). The CDR3 loop spans 15 amino acids. V was cut by 1 base and J by 4 bases, with 13 bases left in between. CDR1 is SGHRS, CDR2 YFSETQ, per germline. The CDR3 DNA reads TGCGCCAGCAGCTTGTACGGGGGAGCCTCAGATACGCAGTATTTT. It codes for CASSLYGGASDTQYF.

This clonotype was detected ten times or more. The gene calls are TRBV6-2 or TRBV6-3 and TRBJ2-7; the D gene is possibly TRBD1 (6 bases). V was trimmed by 7 bases and J by 1 base, leaving 20 bases between them. CDR3 size: 16 residues. Germline V gene data show CDR1 as MNHEY and CDR2 as SVGEGT. For the CDR3, the DNA is TGTGCCAGCACCCTTGGGACACCTGAACGGTCCTACGAGCAGTACTTC. It translates to CASTLGTPERSYEQYF.

This clonotype was recorded at least ten times. The chain is built from TRBV11-2 and TRBJ1-2; D gene uncertain. Trimming took off 3 bases at V and 3 bases at J, with 11 bases between the two ends. The CDR3 has 14 amino acids. Looked up from germline, CDR1 is SGHAT and CDR2 is FQNNGV. CDR3 sequence reads: CASSLSQPDYGYTF. For the CDR3, the DNA is TGTGCCAGCAGCTTGTCTCAACCGGACTATGGCTACACCTTC.

This clonotype has at least ten counts. The V gene is TRBV6-6, the J gene TRBJ2-6, with 11 bases aligning to TRBD1. The CDR3 extends over 18 amino acids. V dropped 6 bases and J dropped 1; count of bases not matched to a gene: 8. Germline V gene lookup returns CDR1 MNHNY and CDR2 SVGAGI (reference sequence). CDR3: CASRIRGTGGSGANVLTF. CDR3 nucleotide sequence: TGTGCCAGCAGAATTCGCGGGACAGGGGGATCTGGGGCCAACGTCCTGACTTTC.

This clonotype has a count of ten or more. For the CDR3, the DNA is TGTGCCAGCAGCTTAGTTCAGAGCACTGAAGCTTTCTTT. Translated, it gives CASSLVQSTEAFF. The rearrangement uses TRBV7-9 and TRBJ1-1; D call uncertain. The CDR3 totals 13 residues. Germline lookup yields CDR1 SEHNR and CDR2 FQNEAQ (reference sequence). Trimming cost V 1 base and J 4 bases, with 7 bases left between them.

This rearrangement joins TRBV5-5 to TRBJ1-4; maybe TRBD1 (5 bases). This CDR3 spans 16 amino acids. Germline values: CDR1 SGHKS, CDR2 YYEKEE (reference sequence). The V end was cut by 5 bases, the J end by 8 bases, with 22 bases between. The CDR3 protein is CASRHSTGTSGEKLFF. CDR3 bases: TGTGCCAGCAGGCACAGCACCGGGACCAGTGGGGAAAAACTGTTTTTT.

Regarding this clonotype: At one of its ends the junction is not consistent with the germline gene, which may arise from a read error. The chain uses TRBV5-1 and TRBJ2-1; no firm D call. Germline values: CDR1 SGHRS, CDR2 YFSETQ. This CDR3 has 12 amino acids. CDR3 region: CASSLVGNEQLF. The CDR3 DNA sequence: TGCGCCAGCAGCTTGGTGGGGAATGAGCAGCTCTTC.

This clonotype was picked up many times. V and J are TRBV6-5 and TRBJ1-1, with D possibly TRBD1 on 5 matching bases. CDR3 size: 13 residues. The germline CDR1 and CDR2 sequences are MNHEY and SVGAGI. V was cut by 5 bases and J by 6 bases, with 13 bases left in between. CDR3 protein: CASSRTIGAEAFF. In DNA form, the CDR3 reads TGTGCCAGCAGTAGGACAATAGGGGCTGAAGCTTTCTTT.

This clonotype was seen ten or more times. The CDR3 spells CASSLEVGGDGNYGYTF. The CDR3 coding sequence is TGTGCCAGCAGCTTAGAGGTTGGAGGGGATGGTAACTATGGCTACACCTTC. The genes are TRBV7-9 and TRBJ1-2; D perhaps matches TRBD1 (5 bases). The CDR3 consists of 17 residues. V was trimmed by 1 base and J by 1 base, leaving 16 bases between them. From germline, CDR1 is SEHNR and CDR2 FQNEAQ (reference sequence).

This clonotype was counted ten times or more. The gene calls are TRBV7-9 and TRBJ1-1; D remains ambiguous. The CDR3 runs to 12 residues. CDR1 is SEHNR and CDR2 is FQNEAQ in the germline V gene (reference sequence). Between the trimmed V and J ends, which lost 8 bases and 11 bases, there was a span of 18 bases. CDR3 nucleotide sequence: TGTGCCAGCGGCCCCCGTGGGGTACTTGCTTTCTTT. Translating it yields CASGPRGVLAFF.

This clonotype turned up a few times. The chain uses TRBV27 and TRBJ2-2; D call uncertain. The CDR3 covers 13 residues. Trimming removed 1 base at V and 4 bases at J, with 4 bases between. CDR1 is MNHEY and CDR2 is SMNVEV in the germline V gene (reference sequence). The CDR3 sequence is CASSLWGTGELFF. The CDR3 nucleotides read TGTGCCAGCAGTTTATGGGGCACCGGGGAGCTGTTTTTT.

This clonotype was counted many times. The chain uses TRBV7-9 and TRBJ1-1; no clear D gene. The germline V gene encodes CDR1 SEHNR and CDR2 FQNEAQ (reference sequence). Trimming stripped 2 bases from V and 1 base from J, with 8 bases between. The CDR3 length is 14 residues. The DNA of the CDR3 is TGTGCCAGCAGCTTAAACCTAGGGAACACTGAAGCTTTCTTT. This codes for CASSLNLGNTEAFF.

This clonotype has a count of ten or more. The V and J genes are TRBV20-1 and TRBJ2-5; 8 nucleotides agree with TRBD2. CDR1 and CDR2 (germline): DFQATT, SNEGSKA (reference sequence). CDR3 length: 13 amino acids. The V segment lost 5 bases and the J segment 3 bases; nucleotides outside the gene matches: 5. The CDR3 region is CSAGGSGEETQYF. In nucleotides, the CDR3 is TGCAGTGCTGGTGGTAGCGGGGAAGAGACCCAGTACTTC.

There are many counts of this clonotype. The CDR3 DNA reads TGTGCCAGCACCATTAACACAGGGGACGAGCAGTTCTTC. Translating gives CASTINTGDEQFF. This chain connects TRBV28 to TRBJ2-1; 7 bases are a match to TRBD1. CDR1 is MDHEN, CDR2 SYDVKM, per germline. The CDR3 is 13 amino acids. The ends lost 7 bases at V and 10 bases at J; junction bases unmatched: 10. The variable domain in full, completed from reference TRBV28 and TRBJ2-1, reads DVKVTQSSRYLVKRTGEKVFLECVQDMDHENMFWYRQDPGLGLRLIYFSYDVKMKEKGDIPEGYSVSREKKERFSLILESASTNQTSMYLCASTINTGDEQFFGPGTRLTVL.

In this sample, this clonotype turned up many times. V is TRBV19 and J is TRBJ1-1; 8 bases are shared with TRBD1. V lost 4 bases, J lost 0 bases, and 4 bases stayed unmatched. Germline V lookup: CDR1 LNHDA, CDR2 SQIVND (reference sequence). There are 15 residues in the CDR3. The chain's CDR3 is CASSTRGPMNTEAFF. The CDR3 nucleotides read TGTGCCAGTAGTACCAGGGGGCCCATGAACACTGAAGCTTTCTTT. Full variable domain (rest looked up from reference TRBV19 and TRBJ1-1): DGGITQSPKYLFRKEGQNVTLSCEQNLNHDAMYWYRQDPGQGLRLIYYSQIVNDFQKGDIAEGYSVSREKKESFPLTVTSAQKNPTAFYLCASSTRGPMNTEAFFGQGTRLTVV.

The table lists this clonotype with a few counts. V and J are TRBV19 and TRBJ1-1, with D tentatively TRBD1 (5 bases). There are 14 residues in the CDR3. V dropped 4 bases and J dropped 0 bases, with 9 bases sitting between them. Germline CDR1 LNHDA, CDR2 SQIVND (reference sequence). DNA of the CDR3: TGTGCCAGTAGTAACCGGGGCCTGAACACTGAAGCTTTCTTT. This gives the protein CASSNRGLNTEAFF.

This clonotype has only a few counts. This chain uses TRBV20-1 with TRBJ1-5; tentatively, D is TRBD1 (5 bases). Germline-derived CDR1 and CDR2 are DFQATT and SNEGSKA (reference sequence). Trimming left V 4 bases short and J 7 bases short, with 17 bases between. This CDR3 is 14 amino acids long. The DNA for the CDR3 is TGCAGTGCTACCCAAACCAGGGTGGACCAGCCCCAGCATTTT. Its protein is CSATQTRVDQPQHF.

This clonotype was seen a single time. A much more abundant neighbour one base away suggests this may be a read error. No conserved phenylalanine or tryptophan is present at the end of the CDR3, so a read error is the likely explanation. The chain recombines TRBV12-3 or TRBV12-4 with TRBJ1-3, with 11 bases that match TRBD1. V shed 4 bases, J shed 1 base, and the junction held 3 bases outside the gene matches. CDR3 size: 16 residues. CDR3 DNA sequence: TGTGCCAGCAGTTCCGGACAGGGGGCATCTGGAAACACCATATATCTT. This gives the protein CASSSGQGASGNTIYL.